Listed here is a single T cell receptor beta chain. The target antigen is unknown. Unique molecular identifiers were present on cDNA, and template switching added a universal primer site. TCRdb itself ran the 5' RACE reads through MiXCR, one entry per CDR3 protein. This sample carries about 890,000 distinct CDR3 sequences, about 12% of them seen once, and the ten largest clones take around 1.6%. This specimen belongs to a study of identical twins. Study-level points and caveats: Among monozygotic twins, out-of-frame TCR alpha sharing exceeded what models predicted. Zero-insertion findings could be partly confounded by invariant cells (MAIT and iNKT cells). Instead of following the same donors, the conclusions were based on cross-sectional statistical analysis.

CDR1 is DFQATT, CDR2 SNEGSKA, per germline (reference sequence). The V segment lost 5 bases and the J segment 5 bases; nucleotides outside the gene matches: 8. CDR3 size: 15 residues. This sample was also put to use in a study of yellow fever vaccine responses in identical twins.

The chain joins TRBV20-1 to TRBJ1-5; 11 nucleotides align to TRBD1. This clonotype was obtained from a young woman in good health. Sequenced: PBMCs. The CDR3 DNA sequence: TGCAGTGCTCGTTCCCGGGACAGGGGGTATCAGCCCCAGCATTTT. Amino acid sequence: CSARSRDRGYQPQHF.